This T cell receptor (beta chain) was recorded in a study of blood T cell repertoires in COVID-19. Germline V gene data show CDR1 as SGHDT and CDR2 as YYEEEE. The CDR3 sequence is 16 residues long. V lost 4 bases and J lost 5; bases outside the gene matches: 7. Here immunoSEQ multiplex PCR was the method, and the copy in TCRdb shows in-frame clones only, minus some. This sample has about 370,000 clones, with approximately 89% found just once. The genes are TRBV5-6 and TRBJ2-7; TRBD2 matches at 15 bases. The receptor was derived from a woman in her twenties or thirties with COVID-19, enrolled during active disease. The sample taken for sequencing was peripheral blood. Here the CDR3 DNA reads TGTGCCAGCAGCCCGGGACTAGCGGGAGGTTGGAACGAGCAGTACTTC. As protein: CASSPGLAGGWNEQYF.